One T cell receptor beta chain is described in this entry. The length of the CDR3 is 17 residues. V dropped 11 bases and J dropped 11; count of bases not matched to a gene: 27. Germline loops: CDR1 MNHEY, CDR2 SVGEGT. The data were taken from a study of blood T cells in healthy people across ages. The donors, aged roughly 6 to 90, were healthy Caucasians from Russia. Isolation recovered at least 6 million PBMCs from every sample. A second about 6 to 12 cycle PCR used barcoded and J-beta primers. TCRdb fed the 5' RACE reads into MiXCR, producing one record per CDR3 protein. The repertoire holds some 1,500,000 distinct CDR3 sequences, with approximately 39% as singletons.

The sequenced material came from blood. The sequence was collected from a woman younger than 35 in good health. The chain links TRBV6-2 or TRBV6-3 to TRBJ2-5; 9 nucleotides match TRBD2. The CDR3 sequence: CARLPGFAGGLYNEQYF. In nucleotides, the CDR3 is TGTGCCCGCCTCCCGGGGTTTGCGGGGGGGCTATACAATGAGCAGTACTTC.